This T cell receptor (beta chain) comes out of a study of blood T cells in healthy people across ages. Trimming shortened V by 4 bases and J by 5 bases, and 17 bases separated the two germline ends. The CDR3 is 15 amino acids. Germline V gene sequence: CDR1 SGHRS, CDR2 YFSETQ. Using a J-beta primer mix together with a sample-barcoded 5' primer, a second PCR was run for roughly 6 to 11 cycles. TCRdb used MiXCR to reprocess the 5' RACE reads, holding one entry per CDR3 protein. In the table there are fewer than 1,000,000 distinct CDR3 sequences, under 55% of which are singletons. This chain connects TRBV5-1 to TRBJ2-3; no reliable D call. Sequenced sample: blood. The TCR sequence derives from a man in his sixties in good health. The CDR3 region has the DNA TGCGCCAGCAGCCGCACCCCCGACATCGGAGATACGCAGTATTTT. Translation gives CASSRTPDIGDTQYF. Supplemented by reference TRBV5-1 and TRBJ2-3, the full variable domain reads KAGVTQTPRYLIKTRGQQVTLSCSPISGHRSVSWYQQTPGQGLQFLFEYFSETQRNKGNFPGRFSGRQFSNSRSEMNVSTLELGDSALYLCASSRTPDIGDTQYFGPGTRLTVL.